A selection of T cell receptor beta chains follows, all from one sample in a study of blood T cell repertoires in COVID-19. TCRdb's table, derived via immunoSEQ multiplex PCR, lists solely in-frame clones and lacks some. The sample carries 250,000 to 300,000 clones, roughly 89% recorded once. What was sequenced was peripheral blood. Receptors were obtained from a man between 35 and 55 years old with acute or convalescent COVID-19. Each CDR3 is given with its conserved first and last residue. D genes are given only for firm matches. Some rows have no size entry. The others give once, few or many, or a class for an expanded clone.

d_gene | abundance | j_gene | v_gene | CDR3nt | CDR3aa
NA | NA | TRBJ2-7 | TRBV2 | TGTGCCAGCAGTGCAGGGATCTACGAGCAGTACTTC | CASSAGIYEQYF
NA | NA | TRBJ2-5 | TRBV5-1 | TGCGCCAGCAGCTTAACAGGAAAAGAGACCCAGTACTTC | CASSLTGKETQYF
TRBD1 | NA | TRBJ1-3 | TRBV4-1 | TGCGCCAGCAGCCAAGGAGCAGGGGGCGTTTGGAACACCATATATTTT | CASSQGAGGVWNTIYF
TRBD2 | NA | TRBJ2-2 | TRBV19 | TGTGCCAGTAGTACCCCCAGCGGGAGGACCGGGGAGCTGTTTTTT | CASSTPSGRTGELFF
TRBD1 | NA | TRBJ1-1 | TRBV27 | TGTGCCAGCAGTCCGGGACAGGGGCTTAACACTGAAGCTTTCTTT | CASSPGQGLNTEAFF
TRBD2 | NA | TRBJ2-7 | TRBV27 | TGTGCCAGCAGTTCGGGACTAGCGGGGGGGCCCGGGTACGAGCAGTACTTC | CASSSGLAGGPGYEQYF
NA | few | TRBJ1-1 | TRBV2 | TGTGCCAGCTATAAACTGACGGGAGACACTGAAGCTTTCTTT | CASYKLTGDTEAFF
TRBD1 | NA | TRBJ2-3 | TRBV6-1 | TGTGCCAGCAGTGACAGGGGGCCCACAGATACGCAGTATTTT | CASSDRGPTDTQYF
TRBD2 | NA | TRBJ2-1 | TRBV5-1 | TGCGCCAGCAGCTTGGGGCTAGCGGCTTACAATGAGCAGTTCTTC | CASSLGLAAYNEQFF
TRBD1 | NA | TRBJ1-6 | TRBV5-5 | TGTGCCAGCAGCTTGCTAACGACAGGGGGCAATTCACCCCTCCACTTT | CASSLLTTGGNSPLHF
TRBD2 | NA | TRBJ2-3 | TRBV23-1 | TGCGCCAGCAGTAGCGCCGGGACTAGCGGGGGGATCACAGATACGCAGTATTTT | CASSSAGTSGGITDTQYF
NA | NA | TRBJ2-3 | TRBV24-1 | TGTGCCACCAGTGACCCATACCACAGGCCCGATACGCAGTATTTT | CATSDPYHRPDTQYF
NA | NA | TRBJ2-3 | TRBV10-1 | TGCGCCAGCAGTCAAGCCACAGTCCTGGATACGCAGTATTTT | CASSQATVLDTQYF